These 31 T cell receptor beta chains were all obtained from the same sample, sequenced in a study of blood T cell repertoires in COVID-19. Profiled with immunoSEQ multiplex PCR; TCRdb holds only in-frame clones, not every one. The sample lists around 480,000 clones; approximately 88% were seen once. Input material: peripheral blood. Receptor source: a woman aged 45-59 years with COVID-19, enrolled during active disease.

The genes are TRBV9 and TRBJ1-2; TRBD1 is a possible D gene (6 bases). Trimming stripped 4 bases from V and 5 bases from J, with 21 bases between. Looked up from germline, CDR1 is SGDLS and CDR2 is YYNGEE. CDR3 size: 16 residues. The DNA for the CDR3 is TGTGCCAGCAGCACAGGGACCGGGAGGTCAGGGTATGGCTACACCTTC. Translated: CASSTGTGRSGYGYTF.

The gene calls are TRBV24-1 and TRBJ2-3; no firm D call. The CDR3 covers 13 residues. The V end lost 2 bases, the J end lost 4 bases, and 6 bases lay between the germline ends. CDR1 and CDR2 from the germline V gene are KGHDR and SFDVKD. The CDR3 DNA reads TGTGCCACCAGTGATTCCGGGTCAGATACGCAGTATTTT. Translation: CATSDSGSDTQYF.

J is TRBJ2-7 and V is TRBV6-5, with D possibly matching TRBD1 (6 bases). The germline CDR1 and CDR2 sequences are MNHEY and SVGAGI. With 4 bases removed from V and 1 base from J, the gap between germline ends came to 14 bases. The CDR3 contains 15 residues. CDR3 loop: CASSSPGQSSYEQYF. In DNA, the CDR3 is TGTGCCAGCAGTTCCCCGGGACAAAGTTCCTACGAGCAGTACTTC.

J is TRBJ1-3 and V is TRBV5-4; 7 nucleotides agree with TRBD1. Germline trimming cut 3 bases from V and 5 bases from J; bases unmatched to any gene: 2. Germline CDR1 and CDR2: SGHNT and YYREEE (reference sequence). This CDR3 spans 13 amino acids. CDR3 in amino acids: CASSSTGRNTIYF. CDR3 nucleotide sequence: TGTGCCAGCAGCTCGACAGGGAGAAACACCATATATTTT.

The chain employs TRBV7-6 and TRBJ2-7; D gene uncertain. The CDR3 extends over 12 amino acids. V was cut by 3 bases and J by 7 bases, with 10 bases left in between. Germline loops: CDR1 SGHVS, CDR2 FNYEAQ. In DNA form, the CDR3 reads TGTGCCAGCAGCTTGTTGACCGGGGAGCAGTACTTC. It specifies CASSLLTGEQYF.

In this sample, this clone turned up once. V usage is TRBV5-6 and J usage is TRBJ1-1; D not certain. Trimming removed 4 bases from V and 1 base from J, with 8 bases in between. The germline V gene has CDR1 SGHDT and CDR2 YYEEEE. This CDR3 spans 13 amino acids. CDR3 DNA: TGTGCCAGCAGCCGAGGAGGGAACACTGAAGCTTTCTTT. It yields the protein CASSRGGNTEAFF.

The DNA of the CDR3 is TGTGCCACCAGTGACGACAGGACCCAGTACTTC. This translates into CATSDDRTQYF. The V gene is TRBV24-1, the J gene TRBJ2-5; tentatively, D is TRBD1 (5 bases). Deletions cut 4 bases from V and 7 bases from J, with 6 bases between. Germline-derived CDR1 and CDR2 are KGHDR and SFDVKD. This CDR3 contains 11 residues.

The chain carries TRBV6-6 and TRBJ2-7, with a possible D match to TRBD2 (6 bases). The V end was cut by 0 bases, the J end by 4 bases, with 10 bases between. The CDR3 runs 14 residues. Germline V lookup: CDR1 MNHNY, CDR2 SVGAGI (reference sequence). CDR3 nucleotides: TGTGCCAGCAGTTACTCGGGTGGGGGGTACGAGCAGTACTTC. Translated: CASSYSGGGYEQYF.

The rearrangement links TRBV28 to TRBJ2-5; TRBD2 matches 8 bases. The trim removed 1 base at V and 2 bases at J, leaving 3 bases unmatched. The germline gives CDR1 MDHEN, CDR2 SYDVKM. This CDR3 comprises 15 residues. The CDR3 coding sequence is TGTGCCAGCAGTTTATCCAGCGGGGGACAAGAGACCCAGTACTTC. Its translation: CASSLSSGGQETQYF.

The chain carries TRBV7-2 and TRBJ1-1, with D possibly matching TRBD1 (6 bases). The CDR3 has 14 residues. Germline CDR1 is SGHTA and CDR2 is FQGNSA. V lost 2 bases and J 5 bases, leaving 12 bases between the germline ends. The CDR3 protein is CASSLSGGATEAFF. The CDR3, as DNA: TGTGCCAGCAGCTTAAGCGGGGGCGCGACTGAAGCTTTCTTT. Full variable domain (rest looked up from reference TRBV7-2 and TRBJ1-1): GAGVSQSPSNKVTEKGKDVELRCDPISGHTALYWYRQSLGQGLEFLIYFQGNSAPDKSGLPSDRFSAERTGGSVSTLTIQRTQQEDSAVYLCASSLSGGATEAFFGQGTRLTVV.

V usage is TRBV9 and J usage is TRBJ2-1, with 7 bases aligning to TRBD1. Germline assignment: CDR1 SGDLS and CDR2 YYNGEE. CDR3 size: 16 residues. V trimming: 4 bases; J trimming: 1 base; junction bases outside the gene matches: 8. The CDR3 here is CASSSRQGHSYNEQFF. In DNA form, the CDR3 reads TGTGCCAGCAGCTCGCGACAGGGCCATTCCTACAATGAGCAGTTCTTC.

The chain carries TRBV6-1 and TRBJ2-3; the D gene is possibly TRBD1 (6 bases). Germline V gene data show CDR1 as MNHNS and CDR2 as SASEGT. Trimming shortened V by 2 bases and J by 1 base, and 13 bases separated the two germline ends. This CDR3 spans 16 amino acids. The CDR3 region is CASSETGGGGTDTQYF. The CDR3 DNA reads TGTGCCAGCAGTGAAACTGGGGGCGGTGGCACAGATACGCAGTATTTT.

The CDR3 spells CSVEFGSGYGYTF. CDR3 DNA sequence: TGCAGCGTTGAGTTTGGATCAGGCTATGGCTACACCTTC. This rearrangement joins TRBV29-1 to TRBJ1-2; D unresolved. Trimming shortened V by 3 bases and J by 4 bases, and 12 bases separated the two germline ends. The CDR3 covers 13 residues. Per the germline V gene, CDR1 is SQVTM and CDR2 is ANQGSEA.

The chain has TRBV5-1 and TRBJ2-4; the D gene is possibly TRBD2 (6 bases). CDR1 is SGHRS and CDR2 is YFSETQ in the germline V gene. Trimming took 6 bases from V and 3 from J, leaving 16 bases between them. There are 15 residues in the CDR3. CDR3 residues: CASTSGGQDKNIQYF. CDR3 nucleotide sequence: TGCGCCAGCACTTCCGGAGGGCAAGACAAAAACATTCAGTACTTC.

The chain employs TRBV24-1 and TRBJ1-6; D gene unclear. Germline V gene sequence: CDR1 KGHDR, CDR2 SFDVKD. V lost 9 bases and J lost 17, with 13 bases in between. This CDR3 has 10 residues. The CDR3 reads CATYDRGFHF. DNA of the CDR3: TGTGCCACCTACGACCGGGGATTCCACTTT.

The genes are TRBV12-3 or TRBV12-4 and TRBJ1-2; D is unclear. The CDR3 totals 13 residues. Trimming removed 6 bases from V and 4 bases from J, with 12 bases in between. CDR3 DNA: TGTGCCAGCAGGGGTCCGGCGGGCTATGGCTACACCTTC. This sequence encodes CASRGPAGYGYTF.

The rearrangement joins TRBV7-9 to TRBJ2-7; D not resolved. The CDR3 contains 12 residues. Per germline, CDR1 SEHNR and CDR2 FQNEAQ (reference sequence). With 1 base removed from V and 6 bases from J, the gap between germline ends came to 7 bases. This CDR3 is CASSLDGAEQYF. The CDR3, as DNA: TGTGCCAGCAGCTTAGACGGAGCCGAGCAGTACTTC.

This clone has only one observation. J is TRBJ2-5 and V is TRBV7-8; TRBD2 matches at 7 bases. CDR1 is SGHVS and CDR2 is FQNEAQ in the germline V gene. V shed 7 bases and J 3 bases; nucleotides not matched to a gene: 20. The CDR3 consists of 18 residues. The CDR3 DNA is TGTGCCAGCACCTTGCTACCATCGTTGGTGGGGGGGAAAGAGACCCAGTACTTC. The encoded protein is CASTLLPSLVGGKETQYF.

Turning to this clone: Other DNA sequences in this specimen translate into the identical CDR3. V usage is TRBV19 and J usage is TRBJ1-1; a weak D match, TRBD1 (5 bases). This CDR3 is built from 15 residues. Looked up from germline, CDR1 is LNHDA and CDR2 is SQIVND (reference sequence). The germline V and J ends were trimmed by 2 bases and 1 base, with 11 bases remaining between them. CDR3 sequence: CASSIWGEGNTEAFF. The CDR3 DNA reads TGTGCCAGTAGTATATGGGGGGAGGGGAACACTGAAGCTTTCTTT.

V and J are TRBV4-2 and TRBJ2-1, with 7 bases aligning to TRBD2. Germline CDR1 LGHNA, CDR2 YNFKEQ. J was trimmed by 6 bases and V by 1 base; bases with no gene match: 3. The CDR3 totals 14 residues. CDR3 sequence (DNA): TGTGCCAGCAGCCAAGTGGGGGGGATCAATGAGCAGTTCTTC. It encodes CASSQVGGINEQFF.

J is TRBJ1-1 and V is TRBV21-1. TRBV21-1 counts as a pseudogene. There are 15 residues in the CDR3. This CDR3 is CASSLRGGKNTEAFF. CDR3 bases: TGTGCCAGCAGCTTAAGGGGAGGAAAGAACACTGAAGCTTTCTTT.

This clone was detected only a few times. This chain connects TRBV19 to TRBJ2-5; D possibly corresponds to TRBD1 (6 bases). The length of the CDR3 is 15 residues. Germline V gene data show CDR1 as LNHDA and CDR2 as SQIVND (reference sequence). Trimming removed 2 bases from V and 2 bases from J, with 12 bases in between. The CDR3 nucleotides read TGTGCCAGTAGTATAATGGGGGCCGCTCAAGAGACCCAGTACTTC. Its translation: CASSIMGAAQETQYF.

This clone was seen just once. The chain employs TRBV6-1 and TRBJ1-4, with TRBD1 as a possible D gene (6 bases). Germline-derived CDR1 and CDR2 are MNHNS and SASEGT. The CDR3 is 15 residues long. Trimming took 1 base from V and 8 from J, leaving 14 bases between them. CDR3 sequence (DNA): TGTGCCAGCAGTGAAGAGGGGGGGCTAGGGGAAAAACTGTTTTTT. This sequence encodes CASSEEGGLGEKLFF.

CDR3 region: CAVGQGIGTDTQYF. The DNA for the CDR3 is TGTGCCGTTGGACAGGGGATAGGCACAGATACGCAGTATTTT. V is TRBV6-5 and J is TRBJ2-3, with TRBD1 matching 9 bases. Germline-derived CDR1 and CDR2 are MNHEY and SVGAGI. This CDR3 is 14 amino acids long. J was trimmed by 1 base and V by 11 bases; bases with no gene match: 7.

This chain uses TRBV15 with TRBJ2-7; D might be TRBD1 (5 bases). V lost 0 bases and J 3 bases, leaving 12 bases between the germline ends. The CDR3 spans 15 residues. Germline values: CDR1 LNHNV, CDR2 YYDKDF (reference sequence). The CDR3 loop is CATSRDLGQGYEQYF. The CDR3 nucleotides are TGTGCCACCAGCAGAGATCTGGGGCAGGGCTACGAGCAGTACTTC.

J is TRBJ2-1 and V is TRBV5-4; TRBD2 matches 7 bases. The CDR3 contains 13 residues. Germline lookup yields CDR1 SGHNT and CDR2 YYREEE (reference sequence). Trimming cost V 1 base and J 9 bases; bases outside gene matches: 4. CDR3 sequence (DNA): TGTGCCAGCAGCTTGTGGGGCGGGGGTGAGCAGTTCTTC. Translation: CASSLWGGGEQFF.

The chain is built from TRBV5-1 and TRBJ2-3; D ambiguous. This CDR3 is 13 amino acids long. Trimming shortened V by 6 bases and J by 6 bases, and 14 bases separated the two germline ends. Germline-derived CDR1 and CDR2 are SGHRS and YFSETQ. This chain's CDR3 is CASTLLDGDTQYF. CDR3 DNA sequence: TGCGCCAGCACTCTCCTAGATGGGGATACGCAGTATTTT.

This clone has a single count. The rearrangement links TRBV29-1 to TRBJ1-2; TRBD1 might be the D (5 bases). The CDR3 length is 16 residues. V shed 0 bases and J shed 1 base, with 15 bases lying between them. The germline V gene has CDR1 SQVTM and CDR2 ANQGSEA. The CDR3 DNA sequence: TGCAGCGTTGAAGATCGGTATCGGGGGGGTAACTATGGCTACACCTTC. It yields the protein CSVEDRYRGGNYGYTF.

The rearrangement links TRBV10-2 to TRBJ1-5; D is ambiguous. CDR1 and CDR2 from the germline V gene are WSHSY and SAAADI. The length of the CDR3 is 15 residues. V lost 4 bases and J lost 7, with 17 bases in between. CDR3 sequence (DNA): TGCGCCAGCAGTGGCGGGTTGTCAAAGTGGCAGCCCCAGCATTTT. Translated, it gives CASSGGLSKWQPQHF.

This chain links TRBV20-1 with TRBJ2-7; D call uncertain. Per germline, CDR1 DFQATT and CDR2 SNEGSKA (reference sequence). Between the trimmed V and J ends, which lost 3 bases and 7 bases, there was a span of 10 bases. The CDR3 has 11 residues. The CDR3 loop is CSASAHEEQYF. For the CDR3, the DNA is TGCAGTGCTAGTGCTCACGAGGAGCAGTACTTC.

The chain carries TRBV24-1 and TRBJ2-5; 9 bases map to TRBD2. This CDR3 contains 16 residues. The V and J ends lost 5 bases and 0 bases, in that order; junction bases with no gene match: 6. Looked up from germline, CDR1 is KGHDR and CDR2 is SFDVKD. The chain's CDR3 is CATSGAVAGDQETQYF. The CDR3 DNA sequence: TGTGCCACCAGTGGGGCGGTAGCGGGGGACCAAGAGACCCAGTACTTC.